This TCR beta chain was captured in a study of T cells in Graves' hyperthyroidism and ophthalmopathy. Study findings and constraints: In blood, most of the thyroid clonotypes expanded above 0.001 were also present. Classification by a 13 V-J model distinguished ophthalmopathy from stable hyperthyroidism.

Concerning this clonotype itself: Its antigen is as yet unknown.

Template material for amplifying TCR beta CDR3 regions consisted of RNA transcripts. The study used the HTBI primer set for a first-round RT-PCR of the TCR CDR3. Each CDR3 protein is one row after TCRdb ran MiXCR on the multiplex PCR reads. The sample contains 450,000 to 650,000 distinct CDR3 sequences, around 20% of which appear only once. The germline V gene encodes CDR1 MGHRA and CDR2 YSYEKL. CDR3 length equals 17 residues. Losses at the gene ends were 4 bases for V and 3 bases for J; bases not matched to a gene: 11. Newly diagnosed hyperthyroidism patients aged 18 to 65 years had disease lasting under 2 months.

The receptor's source is a man between 18 and 29 years old with Graves' hyperthyroidism. The V and J genes are TRBV4-1 and TRBJ2-7; TRBD1 agrees at 11 bases. Sample: blood. The CDR3: CASSPGLGTGGFYEQYF. CDR3 nucleotides: TGCGCCAGCAGCCCCGGCCTTGGGACAGGGGGGTTCTACGAGCAGTACTTC.